Listed below are T cell receptor beta chains from one sample, sequenced in a study of blood T cell repertoires in COVID-19. Repertoires were generated with immunoSEQ multiplex PCR, while TCRdb's copy carries only in-frame clones and drops some. The sample lists hundreds of thousands of clones, just under 90% seen once, with 1.5% to 2% in the top ten. The source material was peripheral blood. The receptors come from a woman in her twenties or thirties with COVID-19, enrolled during active disease. Each CDR3 is given with its conserved first and last residue. A D gene is named only where the DNA matches it firmly. Size is omitted from some rows. Given values are once, few, many or a class for expanded clones.

J gene	clone size	V gene	D gene	CDR3 protein	CDR3 DNA
TRBJ2-1	.	TRBV7-6	.	CASSWQGYNEQFF	TGTGCCAGCAGCTGGCAGGGTTACAATGAGCAGTTCTTC
TRBJ2-5	.	TRBV4-1	TRBD1	CASSQGYGTGVETQYF	TGCGCCAGCAGCCAAGGGTACGGGACAGGGGTGGAGACCCAGTACTTC
TRBJ1-3	.	TRBV28	.	CASREAPLSGNTIYF	TGTGCCAGCAGGGAGGCCCCTCTCTCTGGAAACACCATATATTTT
TRBJ2-5	.	TRBV18	TRBD2	CASSPRTSGETQYF	TGTGCCAGCTCACCTCGGACTAGCGGAGAGACCCAGTACTTC
TRBJ2-3	.	TRBV11-3	.	CASSLVSTSTDTQYF	TGTGCCAGCAGCTTAGTTTCGACTAGCACAGATACGCAGTATTTT
TRBJ1-2	.	TRBV6-5	.	CASRDTAYTF	TGTGCCAGCAGGGACACCGCCTACACCTTC
TRBJ1-6	few	TRBV9	.	CASSYDGDMGSPLHF	TGTGCCAGCAGCTATGACGGGGACATGGGTTCACCCCTCCACTTT
TRBJ2-3	.	TRBV2	TRBD2	CASRSGLADTDTQYF	TGTGCCAGCAGATCCGGACTAGCGGACACAGATACGCAGTATTTT
TRBJ2-1	.	TRBV4-1	TRBD2	CASSQPGTSGYNEQFF	TGCGCCAGCAGCCAGCCCGGGACTAGCGGGTACAATGAGCAGTTCTTC
TRBJ1-1	.	TRBV2	.	CASRGQIMNTEAFF	TGTGCCAGCAGGGGACAAATCATGAACACTGAAGCTTTCTTT
TRBJ2-1	.	TRBV10-1	.	CASRGQNNEQFF	TGCGCCAGCCGTGGACAAAACAATGAGCAGTTCTTC
TRBJ2-6	.	TRBV30	.	CAWRWGQGANVLTF	TGTGCCTGGAGGTGGGGGCAAGGGGCCAACGTCCTGACTTTC
TRBJ2-7	.	TRBV6-5	TRBD1	CASSPDRPLIYEQYF	TGTGCCAGCAGTCCGGACAGGCCCCTTATCTACGAGCAGTACTTC
TRBJ2-2	.	TRBV11-2	TRBD1	CASSPGQANTGELFF	TGTGCCAGCAGCCCCGGACAGGCGAACACCGGGGAGCTGTTTTTT
TRBJ1-1	.	TRBV11-3	.	CASSLTRRTEAFF	TGTGCCAGCAGCTTAACGAGGCGGACTGAAGCTTTCTTT
TRBJ2-5	.	TRBV5-1	.	CASSLRTTQETQYF	TGCGCCAGCAGCTTGCGGACTACCCAAGAGACCCAGTACTTC
TRBJ1-5	.	TRBV7-2	.	CASSLGVSGISQPQHF	TGTGCCAGCAGCTTAGGGGTGTCGGGAATCAGTCAGCCCCAGCATTTT
TRBJ1-2	.	TRBV14	.	CASSLIPNSRYYGYTF	TGTGCCAGCAGCCTCATCCCGAACAGCCGCTACTATGGCTACACCTTC
TRBJ2-2	.	TRBV2	.	CASSGSGVGELFF	TGTGCCAGCAGTGGAAGTGGAGTCGGGGAGCTGTTTTTT
TRBJ1-1	.	TRBV11-2	TRBD1	CASSWGTGRGTEAFF	TGTGCCAGCAGCTGGGGGACAGGGCGGGGCACTGAAGCTTTCTTT
TRBJ1-1	few	TRBV19	.	CASSIDRAKNTEAFF	TGTGCCAGTAGTATAGACAGGGCAAAGAACACTGAAGCTTTCTTT
TRBJ2-7	.	TRBV12-3/TRBV12-4	.	CASTVTGNEQYF	TGTGCCAGCACCGTGACAGGTAACGAGCAGTACTTC
TRBJ2-1	.	TRBV5-6	TRBD2	CASSPTSGGGNEQFF	TGTGCCAGCAGCCCGACTAGCGGGGGGGGAAATGAGCAGTTCTTC
TRBJ2-1	.	TRBV28	TRBD1	CASSWGDRVYGNEQFF	TGTGCCAGCAGCTGGGGCGACAGGGTTTACGGGAATGAGCAGTTCTTC
TRBJ1-1	.	TRBV7-8	TRBD1	CASSQVGTGTVNTEAFF	TGTGCCAGCAGCCAGGTGGGAACAGGGACAGTGAACACTGAAGCTTTCTTT
TRBJ2-6	.	TRBV9	TRBD1	CASSFGQGSVGGANVLTF	TGTGCCAGCAGCTTCGGACAGGGGTCGGTTGGTGGGGCCAACGTCCTGACTTTC
TRBJ2-1	.	TRBV4-2	.	CASSQEYHSGSSYNEQFF	TGTGCCAGCAGCCAAGAATATCACTCCGGGAGCTCCTACAATGAGCAGTTCTTC
TRBJ2-7	once	TRBV7-9	.	CASSLGAEQYF	TGTGCCAGCAGCTTAGGGGCCGAGCAGTACTTC
TRBJ1-5	once	TRBV4-3	.	CASSQDFNQPQHF	TGCGCCAGCAGCCAAGACTTTAATCAGCCCCAGCATTTT
TRBJ1-1	.	TRBV18	TRBD1	CASSQDRLNTEAFF	TGTGCCAGCTCACAGGACAGGCTGAACACTGAAGCTTTCTTT
TRBJ1-3	once	TRBV12-5	.	CASLEGYGTGNTIYF	TGTGCTAGTCTAGAGGGATACGGGACTGGAAACACCATATATTTT
TRBJ1-2	.	TRBV6-5	.	CASSWAVTPHYGYTF	TGTGCCAGCAGTTGGGCTGTGACCCCGCACTATGGCTACACCTTC
TRBJ1-5	.	TRBV19	.	CASSIDRSGARQPQHF	TGTGCCAGTAGTATAGATCGCTCAGGGGCGAGGCAGCCCCAGCATTTT
TRBJ2-7	.	TRBV11-2	.	CASSFGTPYEQYF	TGTGCCAGCAGTTTCGGGACACCGTACGAGCAGTACTTC
TRBJ2-7	.	TRBV7-3	.	CASSWTAMYEQYF	TGTGCCAGCAGCTGGACAGCTATGTACGAGCAGTACTTC
TRBJ2-7	.	TRBV28	.	CASSLGGGEQYF	TGTGCCAGCAGTTTAGGTGGCGGGGAGCAGTACTTC
TRBJ1-4	.	TRBV18	.	CASSPGVFPATNEKLFF	TGTGCCAGCTCACCCGGAGTATTCCCGGCAACTAATGAAAAACTGTTTTTT
TRBJ1-2	.	TRBV19	TRBD1	CASNPTGGRGGYTF	TGTGCCAGTAACCCCACAGGGGGACGCGGTGGCTACACCTTC
TRBJ1-1	once	TRBV19	.	CASSPRAGSVTEAFF	TGTGCCAGTAGTCCGAGGGCGGGGTCGGTCACTGAAGCTTTCTTT
TRBJ1-2	once	TRBV7-9	.	CASSFEYGYTF	TGTGCCAGCAGCTTCGAGTATGGCTACACCTTC
TRBJ1-4	.	TRBV7-9	TRBD1	CASSLAFQGQNEKLFF	TGTGCCAGCAGCTTAGCTTTTCAGGGACAGAATGAAAAACTGTTTTTT
TRBJ1-4	.	TRBV2	.	CASTPPDRSPEKLFF	TGTGCCAGCACACCCCCAGACAGGTCCCCGGAAAAACTGTTTTTT
TRBJ1-2	.	TRBV28	.	CASTPRGGANYGYTF	TGTGCCAGCACGCCAAGGGGGGGGGCAAACTATGGCTACACCTTC
TRBJ2-1	.	TRBV2	TRBD1	CASSEPGGVGDEQFF	TGTGCCAGCAGTGAACCAGGGGGCGTCGGTGATGAGCAGTTCTTC